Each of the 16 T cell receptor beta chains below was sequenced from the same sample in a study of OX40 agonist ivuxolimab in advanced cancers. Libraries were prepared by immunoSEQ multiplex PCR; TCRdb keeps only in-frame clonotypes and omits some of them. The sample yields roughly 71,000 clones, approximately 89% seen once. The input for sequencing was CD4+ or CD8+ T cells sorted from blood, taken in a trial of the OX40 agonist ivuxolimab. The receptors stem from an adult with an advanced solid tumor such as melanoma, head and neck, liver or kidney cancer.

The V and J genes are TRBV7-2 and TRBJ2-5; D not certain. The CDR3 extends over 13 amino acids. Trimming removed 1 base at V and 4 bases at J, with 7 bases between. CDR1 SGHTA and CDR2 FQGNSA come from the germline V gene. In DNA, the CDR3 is TGTGCCAGCAGCTTAGGCCAAACAGAGACCCAGTACTTC. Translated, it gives CASSLGQTETQYF.

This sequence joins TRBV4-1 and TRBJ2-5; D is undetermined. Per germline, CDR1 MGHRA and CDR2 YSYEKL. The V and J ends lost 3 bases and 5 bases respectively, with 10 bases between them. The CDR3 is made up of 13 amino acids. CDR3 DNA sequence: TGCGCCAGCAGCCAGGCGTCCCTGGAGACCCAGTACTTC. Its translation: CASSQASLETQYF.

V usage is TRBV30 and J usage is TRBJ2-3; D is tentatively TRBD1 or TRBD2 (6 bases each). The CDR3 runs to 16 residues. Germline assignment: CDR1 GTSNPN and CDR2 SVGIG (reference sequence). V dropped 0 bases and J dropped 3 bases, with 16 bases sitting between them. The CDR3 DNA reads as TGTGCCTGGAGTGTAAGGAGGGGGGCCGGAACAGATACGCAGTATTTT. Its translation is CAWSVRRGAGTDTQYF.

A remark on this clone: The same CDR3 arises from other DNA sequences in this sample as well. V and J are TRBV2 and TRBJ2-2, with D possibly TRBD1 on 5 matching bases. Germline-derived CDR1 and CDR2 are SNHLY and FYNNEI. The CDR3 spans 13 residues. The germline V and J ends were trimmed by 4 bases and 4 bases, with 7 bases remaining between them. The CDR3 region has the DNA TGTGCCAGCAGTGGGCAGGGCACCGGGGAGCTGTTTTTT. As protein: CASSGQGTGELFF. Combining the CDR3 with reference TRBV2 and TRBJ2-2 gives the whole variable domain EPEVTQTPSHQVTQMGQEVILRCVPISNHLYFYWYRQILGQKVEFLVSFYNNEISEKSEIFDDQFSVERPDGSNFTLKIRSTKLEDSAMYFCASSGQGTGELFFGEGSRLTVL.

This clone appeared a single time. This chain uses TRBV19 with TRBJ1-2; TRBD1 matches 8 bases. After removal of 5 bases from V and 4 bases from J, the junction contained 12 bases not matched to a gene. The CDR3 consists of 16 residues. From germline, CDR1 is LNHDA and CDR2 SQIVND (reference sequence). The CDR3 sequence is CASSSRDRFQSYGYTF. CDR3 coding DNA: TGTGCCAGTAGTTCCCGGGACAGGTTCCAGAGCTATGGCTACACCTTC.

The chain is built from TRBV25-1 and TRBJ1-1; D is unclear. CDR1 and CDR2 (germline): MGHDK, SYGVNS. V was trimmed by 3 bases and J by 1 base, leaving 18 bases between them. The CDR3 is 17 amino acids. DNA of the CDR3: TGTGCCAGCAGTGACTCTTTATTAAGCCCCAAGAACACTGAAGCTTTCTTT. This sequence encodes CASSDSLLSPKNTEAFF.

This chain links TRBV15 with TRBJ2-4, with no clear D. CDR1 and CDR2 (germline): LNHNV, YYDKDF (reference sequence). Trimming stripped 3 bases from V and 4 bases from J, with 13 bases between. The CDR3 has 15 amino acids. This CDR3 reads CATSSLQLAKNIQYF. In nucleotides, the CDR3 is TGTGCCACCAGCAGTTTACAACTGGCTAAAAACATTCAGTACTTC.

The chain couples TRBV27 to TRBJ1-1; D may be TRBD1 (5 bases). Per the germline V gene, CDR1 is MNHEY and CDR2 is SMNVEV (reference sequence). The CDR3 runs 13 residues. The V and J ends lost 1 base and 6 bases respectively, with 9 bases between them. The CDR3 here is CASSLYLGAEAFF. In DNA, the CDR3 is TGTGCCAGCAGTTTATATCTGGGGGCTGAAGCTTTCTTT.

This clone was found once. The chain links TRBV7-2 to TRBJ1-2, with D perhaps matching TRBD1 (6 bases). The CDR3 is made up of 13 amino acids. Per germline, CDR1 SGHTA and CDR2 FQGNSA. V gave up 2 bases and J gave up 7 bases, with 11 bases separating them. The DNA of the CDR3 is TGTGCCAGCAGCTTACAGGGGTTGGGTGGCTACACCTTC. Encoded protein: CASSLQGLGGYTF.

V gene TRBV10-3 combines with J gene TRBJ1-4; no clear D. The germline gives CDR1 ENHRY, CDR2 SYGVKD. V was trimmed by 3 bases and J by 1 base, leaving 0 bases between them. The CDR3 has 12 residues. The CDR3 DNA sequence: TGTGCCATCAGTGAAACTAATGAAAAACTGTTTTTT. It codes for CAISETNEKLFF.

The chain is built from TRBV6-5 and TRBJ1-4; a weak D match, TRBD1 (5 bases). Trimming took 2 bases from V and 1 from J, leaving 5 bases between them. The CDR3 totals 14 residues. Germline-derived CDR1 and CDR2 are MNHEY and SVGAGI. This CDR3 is CASSYDRTNEKLFF. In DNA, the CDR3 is TGTGCCAGCAGTTACGACAGAACTAATGAAAAACTGTTTTTT.

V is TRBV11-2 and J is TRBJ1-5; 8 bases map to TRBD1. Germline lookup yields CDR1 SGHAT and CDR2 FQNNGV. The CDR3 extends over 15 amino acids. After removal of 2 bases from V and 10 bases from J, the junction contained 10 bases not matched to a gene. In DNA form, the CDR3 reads TGTGCCAGCAGCTTAAGACAGGGGATTGGCAGTCCCCAGCATTTT. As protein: CASSLRQGIGSPQHF.

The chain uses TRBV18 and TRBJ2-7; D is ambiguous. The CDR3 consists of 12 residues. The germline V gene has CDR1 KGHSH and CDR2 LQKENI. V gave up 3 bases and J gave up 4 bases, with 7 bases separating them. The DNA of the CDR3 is TGTGCCAGCTCACCCGGTCGGTACGAGCAGTACTTC. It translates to CASSPGRYEQYF.

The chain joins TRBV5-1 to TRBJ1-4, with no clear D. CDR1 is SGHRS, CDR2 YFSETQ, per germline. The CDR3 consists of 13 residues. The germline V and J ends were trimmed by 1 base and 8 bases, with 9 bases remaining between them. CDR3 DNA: TGCGCCAGCAGCTTGTCAGAACGGGAAAAACTGTTTTTT. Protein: CASSLSEREKLFF.

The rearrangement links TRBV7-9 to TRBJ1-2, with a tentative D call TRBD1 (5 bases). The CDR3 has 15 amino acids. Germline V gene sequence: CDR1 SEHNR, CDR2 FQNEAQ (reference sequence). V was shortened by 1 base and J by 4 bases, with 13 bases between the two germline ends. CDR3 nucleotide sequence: TGTGCCAGCAGCTTAGGGCTGAATCAGGGCTATGGCTACACCTTC. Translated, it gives CASSLGLNQGYGYTF.

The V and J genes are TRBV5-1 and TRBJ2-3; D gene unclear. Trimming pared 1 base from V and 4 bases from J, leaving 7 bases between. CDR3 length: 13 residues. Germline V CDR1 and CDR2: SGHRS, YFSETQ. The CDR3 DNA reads TGCGCCAGCAGCTTGTGGGCGGCAGATACGCAGTATTTT. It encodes CASSLWAADTQYF.